This TCR beta chain was captured by sequencing in a study of Graves' ophthalmopathy and Graves' hyperthyroidism. Study findings and constraints: Most thyroid-expanded clonotypes exceeding 0.001 frequency were also found in blood.

This clonotype occurred many times. The antigen is undetermined. As the template, RNA transcripts were used to amplify TCR beta CDR3 regions. In the first round, RT-PCR was carried out with HTBI primers, and a multiplex PCR formed the second round. A single record per CDR3 protein comes from TCRdb applying MiXCR to the multiplex PCR reads. The repertoire holds under 350,000 distinct CDR3 sequences, with around a sixth as singletons. Clinicians made diagnoses from clinical symptoms, serum thyroxine, TRAb, thyroid ultrasound and orbital computed tomography. Fresh peripheral blood (around 10 ml) yielded the PBMCs. CDR1 SGHRS and CDR2 YFSETQ come from the germline V gene. V was pared by 6 bases and J by 0 bases, with 12 bases between. CDR3 length: 15 amino acids.

Sequenced sample: peripheral blood. This TCR derives from an adult man with Graves' ophthalmopathy. The genes are TRBV5-1 and TRBJ2-2; D not resolved. DNA of the CDR3: TGCGCCAGCATCCCCGGCAACGCGAACACCGGGGAGCTGTTTTTT. Encoded protein: CASIPGNANTGELFF. Full variable domain (rest looked up from reference TRBV5-1 and TRBJ2-2): KAGVTQTPRYLIKTRGQQVTLSCSPISGHRSVSWYQQTPGQGLQFLFEYFSETQRNKGNFPGRFSGRQFSNSRSEMNVSTLELGDSALYLCASIPGNANTGELFFGEGSRLTVL.